Listed below are T cell receptor beta chains from one sample, sequenced in a study of blood T cell repertoires in COVID-19. Repertoires were generated with immunoSEQ multiplex PCR, while TCRdb's copy carries only in-frame clones and drops some. The top ten hold about 1.1% of the sample, which has 250,000 to 350,000 clones, 75% to 95% seen once. The sequenced sample consisted of PBMCs or T cells enriched from blood (not recorded which). These receptor sequences come from a woman in her twenties or thirties who had recovered from COVID-19. CDR3s include the opening cysteine and the closing phenylalanine or tryptophan. D genes are given only for firm matches. Size is omitted from some rows. Given values are once, few, many or a class for expanded clones.

d_gene: TRBD1
abundance: .
v_gene: TRBV7-2
j_gene: TRBJ2-1
CDR3nt: TGTGCCAGCACCCCTTCGGGCAGGGGGTTTGGGGAGCAGTTCTTC
CDR3aa: CASTPSGRGFGEQFF

d_gene: TRBD1
abundance: .
v_gene: TRBV5-5
j_gene: TRBJ2-7
CDR3nt: TGTGCCAGCAGCTCCCGGGACAGGGGACCTTTGGACGAGCAGTACTTC
CDR3aa: CASSSRDRGPLDEQYF

d_gene: TRBD2
abundance: .
v_gene: TRBV18
j_gene: TRBJ2-7
CDR3nt: TGTGCCAGCTCACCCCCGGGACTAGCGGACTACGAGCAGTACTTC
CDR3aa: CASSPPGLADYEQYF

d_gene: .
abundance: once
v_gene: TRBV6-8
j_gene: TRBJ1-6
CDR3nt: TGTGCCAGCAGCTCCGACAGGAGCCATAATTCACCCCTCCACTTT
CDR3aa: CASSSDRSHNSPLHF

d_gene: .
abundance: .
v_gene: TRBV18
j_gene: TRBJ2-5
CDR3nt: TGTGCCAGCTCACCGGTCGATCCAGGTCCAACCCAACGGGGGACCCAGTACTTC
CDR3aa: CASSPVDPGPTQRGTQYF

d_gene: .
abundance: once
v_gene: TRBV5-5
j_gene: TRBJ1-1
CDR3nt: TGTGCCAGCAGCTTGGGGACAGTTTTCTCGAGGGGAGCTTTCTTT
CDR3aa: CASSLGTVFSRGAFF

d_gene: .
abundance: .
v_gene: TRBV10-3
j_gene: TRBJ2-7
CDR3nt: TGTGCCATCAGCGGACAAAATATATCCTACGAGCAGTACTTC
CDR3aa: CAISGQNISYEQYF

d_gene: TRBD1
abundance: .
v_gene: TRBV9
j_gene: TRBJ1-1
CDR3nt: TGTGCCAGCAGTGGACAGGAAAAAAACACTGAAGCTTTCTTT
CDR3aa: CASSGQEKNTEAFF

d_gene: TRBD2
abundance: .
v_gene: TRBV2
j_gene: TRBJ2-3
CDR3nt: TGTGCCAGCAGGGATCCCCGGGGGGCTAGCGGGAGGCGACTGCTTGAAGATACGCAGTATTTT
CDR3aa: CASRDPRGASGRRLLEDTQYF

d_gene: .
abundance: .
v_gene: TRBV18
j_gene: TRBJ2-7
CDR3nt: TGTGCCAGCTCGAGGACAGACCTCAGCTCCTACGAGCAGTACTTC
CDR3aa: CASSRTDLSSYEQYF